This T cell receptor beta chain was sequenced for a study of T cell repertoires in cytomegalovirus infection (dated by TCRdb to about 2019). In the study overall: Donor HLA type was relevant to the analysis, because carriage of CMV infection together with the matching HLA type was indicated by public TCR beta signatures. Overall study outcomes, separate from this receptor: Carriers of CMV infection plus the relevant HLA type were discriminated by the cumulative frequency of public TCR beta family members in the study cohort and in an independent 352-donor cohort. The ex vivo response was dominated by HLA-C-restricted CMV-specific TCR beta clonotypes, and the single most frequent clonotype in two of eight donors was supplied by these HLA-C-restricted clonotypes.

This clonotype was found many times. What this receptor recognizes is not known. Within one base of it there is no much larger clone, and no base qualities were kept. Sequenced using an Illumina HiSeq 1500. TCRdb reran the public reads through fastp at Q25 and MiXCR, keeping productive beta chains. When rows share a CDR3 protein, they turn into one entry using the most common DNA and genes. The sample table holds over 200,000 distinct CDR3 sequences, of which roughly 13% were seen once. The ten most abundant clones make up around 9% of the sample. Sequencing was done on a sample of PBMCs. The TCR comes from a human donor in good health (CMV status not recorded). Some clones in this sample may be carry-over from other donors' samples.

The CDR3 reads CASRSGTGPYEQYF. The bases read TGTGCCAGCAGGTCCGGGACAGGACCCTACGAGCAGTACTTC. The chain employs TRBV12-3 or TRBV12-4 and TRBJ2-7; TRBD1 fits 8 bases in the junction. Germline trimming amounts to 6 bases on V and 2 bases on J, with 6 as the count of junction bases outside the gene matches. The CDR3 spans 14 residues, from the cysteine through the phenylalanine. Just CDR3 DNA is preserved here, 42 bases in frame from base 1.